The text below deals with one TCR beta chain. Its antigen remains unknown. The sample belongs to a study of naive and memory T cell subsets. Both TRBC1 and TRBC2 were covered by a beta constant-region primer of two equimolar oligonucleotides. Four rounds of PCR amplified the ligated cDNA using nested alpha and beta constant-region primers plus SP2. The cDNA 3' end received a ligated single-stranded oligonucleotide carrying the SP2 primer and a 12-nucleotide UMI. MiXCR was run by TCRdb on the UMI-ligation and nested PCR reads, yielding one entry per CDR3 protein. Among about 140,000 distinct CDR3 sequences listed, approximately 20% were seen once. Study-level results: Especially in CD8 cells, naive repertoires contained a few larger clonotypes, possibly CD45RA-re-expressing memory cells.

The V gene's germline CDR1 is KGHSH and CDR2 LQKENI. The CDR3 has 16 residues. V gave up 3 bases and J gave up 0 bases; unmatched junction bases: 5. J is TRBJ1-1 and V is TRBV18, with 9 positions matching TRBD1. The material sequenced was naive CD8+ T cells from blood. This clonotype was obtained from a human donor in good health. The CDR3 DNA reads TGTGCCAGCTCACCCACAGGGGGCCGGATGAACACTGAAGCTTTCTTT. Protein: CASSPTGGRMNTEAFF.